The text below deals with one T cell receptor beta chain. Its target is unknown. At one end the junction does not follow the germline gene, possibly because of a read error. Germline-derived CDR1 and CDR2 are SQVTM and ANQGSEA. This CDR3 has 14 amino acids. These data originate in a study of tumor and adjacent non-tumor tissue in lung cancer. Across the study: Samples averaged roughly 4.4 million productive TCRbeta reads each.

Study observations and caveats: Higher tumor TCR diversity was associated with shorter survival. In normal lung, the top 100 clones were significantly more dominant than in tumor.

RNA was extracted from bulk tissue without any cell sorting. Donors were chemotherapy-naive, newly diagnosed lung cancer surgical patients in China, August–late 2014. Three rounds of nested PCR, following a modified ARM-PCR protocol, produced the TCRbeta library. One entry per CDR3 protein, called by TCRdb with MiXCR from the multiplex PCR reads. This sample has fewer than 80,000 distinct CDR3 sequences, with around two thirds found just once. The TCR originated in a woman in her 70s with non-small cell lung cancer. Sample: lung tumor tissue. The chain combines TRBV29-1 with TRBJ1-1; D is ambiguous. CDR3 sequence reads: CSVTMGRMNTEVFF. The DNA of the CDR3 is TGCAGTGTTACTATGGGCAGAATGAACACTGAAGTTTTCTTT.